This T cell receptor beta chain was captured in a study of patients and donors after allogeneic stem cell transplantation. In its sample, this clonotype was seen a few times. TCRdb analysed the RT-PCR reads with MiXCR anew, one entry per CDR3 protein. The sample has about 150,000 distinct CDR3 sequences; about a third are singletons. V was shortened by 0 bases and J by 7 bases, with 12 bases between the two germline ends. Germline V gives CDR1 LGHNA, CDR2 YNFKEQ. The CDR3 spans 14 residues. The clonotype was recovered from a human donor who was either an allogeneic HSCT recipient or a stem cell or donor lymphocyte infusion donor (not recorded which). It is not recorded whose cells these are; they may come from a transplant donor. The chain recombines TRBV4-2 with TRBJ1-2, with a possible D match to TRBD1 (5 bases). The sequenced material came from blood, either unsorted or a sorted T cell fraction (not recorded which). CDR3 sequence: CASSQDGAGLGYTF. The CDR3 DNA follows: TGTGCCAGCAGCCAAGACGGAGCAGGGCTTGGCTACACCTTC.